The following is a T cell receptor beta chain sequence with its context. The antigen is unknown. The donors were part of the 120-subject validation cohort, which stood apart from the roughly 670-subject first cohort. This record comes from a study of cytomegalovirus exposure and HLA in healthy donors. General study findings and limits: Under in vitro conditions, a few CMV-associated chains were confirmed as specific for CMV antigens. TCR beta chains numbering under 200 were designated cytomegalovirus-associated.

This CDR3 has 14 residues. With V trimmed by 5 bases and J by 5 bases, 6 bases remained unmatched. Germline lookup yields CDR1 SEHNR and CDR2 FQNEAQ (reference sequence). Assay used: immunoSEQ multiplex PCR; TCRdb lists only in-frame clones, some missing. The table lists about 240,000 clones, approximately 86% of them singletons. This sequence originates from a young woman in good health and CMV-seropositive. J is TRBJ2-5 and V is TRBV7-9; TRBD1 aligns across 9 bases. The material sequenced was PBMCs. CDR3 residues: CASSRTGGGETQYF. Written as DNA, the CDR3 is TGTGCCAGCAGCCGTACAGGGGGCGGGGAGACCCAGTACTTC.